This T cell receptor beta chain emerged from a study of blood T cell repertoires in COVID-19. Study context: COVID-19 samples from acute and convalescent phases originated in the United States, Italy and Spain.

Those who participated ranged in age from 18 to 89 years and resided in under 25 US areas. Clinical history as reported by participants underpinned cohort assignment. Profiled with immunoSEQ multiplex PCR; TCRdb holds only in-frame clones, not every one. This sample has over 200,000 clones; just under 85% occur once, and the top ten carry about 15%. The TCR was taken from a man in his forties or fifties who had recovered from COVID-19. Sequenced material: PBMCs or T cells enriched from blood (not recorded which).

The CDR3 coding sequence is TGTGCCATCAGTGAGTCATCAGGTAGCAATCAGCCCCAGCATTTT. Translation gives CAISESSGSNQPQHF. The V and J genes are TRBV10-3 and TRBJ1-5; D not resolved. Germline assignment: CDR1 ENHRY and CDR2 SYGVKD. The CDR3 spans 15 residues. With 0 bases removed from V and 0 bases from J, the gap between germline ends came to 6 bases.